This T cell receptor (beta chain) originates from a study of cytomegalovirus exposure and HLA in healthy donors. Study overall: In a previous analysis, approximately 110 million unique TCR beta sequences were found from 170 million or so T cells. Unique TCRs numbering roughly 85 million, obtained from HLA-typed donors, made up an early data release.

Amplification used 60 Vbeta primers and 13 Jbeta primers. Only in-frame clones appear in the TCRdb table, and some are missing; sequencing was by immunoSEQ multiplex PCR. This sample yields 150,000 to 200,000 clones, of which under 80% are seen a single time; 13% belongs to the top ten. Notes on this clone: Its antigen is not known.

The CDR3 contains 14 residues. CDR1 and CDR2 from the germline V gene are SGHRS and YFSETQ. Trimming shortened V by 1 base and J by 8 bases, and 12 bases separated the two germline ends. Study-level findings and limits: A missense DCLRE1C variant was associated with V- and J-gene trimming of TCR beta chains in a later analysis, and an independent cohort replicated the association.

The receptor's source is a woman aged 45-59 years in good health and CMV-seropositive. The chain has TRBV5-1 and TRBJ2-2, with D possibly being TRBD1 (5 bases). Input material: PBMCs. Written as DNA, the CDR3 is TGCGCCAGCAGCTTGAGCCAGGGTATAGGGGAGCTGTTTTTT. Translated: CASSLSQGIGELFF.